This T cell receptor (beta chain) was identified during a study of cytomegalovirus exposure and HLA in healthy donors. General observations from the study: In all likelihood, a cluster of highly shared sequence variants was a sequencing artifact.

V was clipped by 4 bases and J by 0 bases, with 7 bases between them. This CDR3 has 13 amino acids. CDR1 and CDR2 from the germline V gene are SGDLS and YYNGEE. It was with 60 Vbeta and 13 Jbeta primers that the PCR ran. Method: immunoSEQ multiplex PCR; TCRdb's copy keeps in-frame clones and lacks some. Here the sample spans about 89,000 clones, roughly 76% being singletons. Turning to this clone: Its antigen is unidentified.

The TCR was taken from a male donor in good health and CMV-seronegative. Sequenced sample: PBMCs. The chain joins TRBV9 to TRBJ1-1; unclear D gene. CDR3 nucleotide sequence: TGTGCCAGCAGCCCTAATTTGAACACTGAAGCTTTCTTT. Translation: CASSPNLNTEAFF.